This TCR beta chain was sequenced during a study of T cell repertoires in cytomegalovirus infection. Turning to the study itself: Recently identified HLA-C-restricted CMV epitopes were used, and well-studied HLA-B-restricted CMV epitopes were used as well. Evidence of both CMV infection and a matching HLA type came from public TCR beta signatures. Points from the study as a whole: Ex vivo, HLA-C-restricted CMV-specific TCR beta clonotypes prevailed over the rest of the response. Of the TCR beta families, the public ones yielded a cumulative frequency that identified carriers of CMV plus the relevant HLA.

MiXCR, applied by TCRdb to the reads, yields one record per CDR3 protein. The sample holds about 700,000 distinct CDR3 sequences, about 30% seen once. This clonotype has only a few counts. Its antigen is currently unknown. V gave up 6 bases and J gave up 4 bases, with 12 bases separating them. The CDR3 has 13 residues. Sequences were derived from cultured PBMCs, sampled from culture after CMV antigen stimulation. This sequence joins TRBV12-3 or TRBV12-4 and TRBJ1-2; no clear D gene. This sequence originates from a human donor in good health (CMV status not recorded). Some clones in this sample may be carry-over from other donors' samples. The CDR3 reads CASRASSGYGYTF. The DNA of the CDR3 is TGTGCCAGCAGGGCCAGTTCGGGCTATGGCTACACCTTC.